The next 28 T cell receptor beta chains were all read from a single sample in a study of blood T cell repertoires in COVID-19. Clones were sequenced by immunoSEQ multiplex PCR, and TCRdb holds only the in-frame ones, with some missing. The table includes around 300,000 clones, roughly 90% detected once. Sequencing was carried out using peripheral blood. The receptors originated from a woman aged 25 to 39 with COVID-19, enrolled during active disease.

The chain recombines TRBV28 with TRBJ2-7; D not resolved. Trimming removed 1 base at V and 4 bases at J, with 11 bases between. Per germline, CDR1 MDHEN and CDR2 SYDVKM. CDR3 length equals 14 residues. Here the CDR3 DNA reads TGTGCCAGCAGTTTATTATCTAGAACATACGAGCAGTACTTC. Encoded protein: CASSLLSRTYEQYF.

As regards this clone: Other nucleotide sequences from this sample produce the same CDR3. The chain's CDR3 is CASSPGTGDTGELFF. For the CDR3, the DNA is TGTGCCAGCAGCCCGGGGACAGGGGACACCGGGGAGCTGTTTTTT. The chain is built from TRBV5-6 and TRBJ2-2; 10 bases line up with TRBD1. Trimming cost V 4 bases and J 3 bases; bases outside gene matches: 3. The CDR3 runs 15 residues. CDR1 and CDR2 (germline): SGHDT, YYEEEE.

The chain couples TRBV5-4 to TRBJ2-2; 7 bases align to TRBD2. CDR3 length equals 14 residues. Trimming removed 7 bases from V and 5 bases from J; junction bases left unmatched: 8. In germline, CDR1 is SGHNT, CDR2 YYREEE (reference sequence). The CDR3 sequence is CASRPWGGTGELFF. The CDR3 DNA sequence: TGTGCCAGCCGCCCTTGGGGAGGGACCGGGGAGCTGTTTTTT.

CDR3 coding DNA: TGTGCCAGCTCACCACGAGGACTAGCGGGAGGGCCGGCCCGTAACGAGCAGTTCTTC. Encoded protein: CASSPRGLAGGPARNEQFF. The rearrangement joins TRBV18 to TRBJ2-1, with 15 bases matching TRBD2. The CDR3 contains 19 residues. CDR1 and CDR2 (germline): KGHSH, LQKENI. The ends lost 1 base at V and 10 bases at J; junction bases unmatched: 14.

V gene TRBV6-1 combines with J gene TRBJ1-1; 7 positions match TRBD1. Germline V CDR1 and CDR2: MNHNS, SASEGT. The ends lost 2 bases at V and 5 bases at J; junction bases unmatched: 8. The CDR3 covers 15 residues. The CDR3 here is CASSEIGQGETEAFF. CDR3 DNA: TGTGCCAGCAGTGAAATTGGTCAGGGGGAGACTGAAGCTTTCTTT.

V gene TRBV7-9 combines with J gene TRBJ2-2, with 8 bases fitting TRBD2. Germline assignment: CDR1 SEHNR and CDR2 FQNEAQ (reference sequence). This CDR3 has 14 amino acids. The J segment lost 5 bases and the V segment lost 4 bases, leaving 3 bases of the junction unmatched. The CDR3 sequence is CASSSSGSTGELFF. The CDR3 DNA follows: TGTGCCAGCAGCTCAAGCGGGAGTACCGGGGAGCTGTTTTTT.

This rearrangement joins TRBV7-2 to TRBJ1-2, with D unresolved. CDR3 length: 12 residues. Germline CDR1 reads SGHTA; CDR2 reads FQGNSA. Trimming pared 1 base from V and 9 bases from J, leaving 9 bases between. CDR3 loop: CASSLELGRYTF. The CDR3 DNA reads TGTGCCAGCAGCTTAGAACTGGGCCGCTACACCTTC.

V usage is TRBV28 and J usage is TRBJ1-2; TRBD1 is a possible D gene (6 bases). This CDR3 has 14 amino acids. Germline V CDR1 and CDR2: MDHEN, SYDVKM. V was cut by 6 bases and J by 7 bases, with 18 bases left in between. The CDR3 coding sequence is TGTGCCAGCAGACTAACAGGGAACGAGGGTGGCTACACCTTC. It specifies CASRLTGNEGGYTF.

The rearrangement joins TRBV6-2 or TRBV6-3 to TRBJ2-1; a possible D gene is TRBD2 (5 bases). This CDR3 comprises 12 residues. The germline CDR1 and CDR2 sequences are MNHEY and SVGEGT. V was cut by 4 bases and J by 9 bases, with 10 bases left in between. The CDR3 DNA follows: TGTGCCAGCAGTTCCTCCGGAGGTGAGCAGTTCTTC. It encodes CASSSSGGEQFF.

The rearrangement links TRBV12-5 to TRBJ2-5; 13 bases align to TRBD2. CDR1 and CDR2 (germline): LGHNT, FRNRAP. The CDR3 runs to 17 residues. V shed 3 bases, J shed 0 bases, and the junction held 4 bases outside the gene matches. The CDR3 DNA sequence: TGTGCTAGTGGTTTCCCGGGACTAGCGGGATACCAAGAGACCCAGTACTTC. This translates into CASGFPGLAGYQETQYF.

This clone was recorded only once. The chain recombines TRBV27 with TRBJ1-1, with TRBD1 identical over 8 bases. The CDR3 covers 15 residues. The V and J ends lost 0 bases and 6 bases, in that order; junction bases with no gene match: 6. Germline assignment: CDR1 MNHEY and CDR2 SMNVEV (reference sequence). CDR3 sequence: CASSLSDRVTSEAFF. The CDR3 bases are TGTGCCAGCAGTTTATCGGACAGGGTAACCTCTGAAGCTTTCTTT.

This sequence joins TRBV13 and TRBJ2-1; TRBD2 matches at 12 bases. Germline lookup yields CDR1 PRHDT and CDR2 FYEKMQ (reference sequence). Unmatched junction bases numbered 6, after V lost 8 bases and J lost 7 bases. The CDR3 has 14 amino acids. This CDR3 is CASLTSGRINEQFF. The CDR3 coding sequence is TGTGCCAGCTTGACTAGCGGGAGAATAAATGAGCAGTTCTTC.

This chain connects TRBV7-7 to TRBJ2-1; 11 bases line up with TRBD2. The germline gives CDR1 SSHAT, CDR2 FNYEAQ (reference sequence). The CDR3 consists of 15 residues. With 2 bases clipped from V and 4 bases from J, the junction kept 1 base outside the gene matches. DNA for the CDR3: TGTGCCAGCAGCTTACTAGCGGGAGGTTACAATGAGCAGTTCTTC. As protein: CASSLLAGGYNEQFF.

The chain combines TRBV5-8 with TRBJ1-1; D not resolved. V was trimmed by 4 bases and J by 0 bases, leaving 13 bases between them. CDR1 and CDR2 (germline): SGHTS, YDEGEE. This CDR3 region has 15 residues. CDR3 protein: CASSGLAVLNTEAFF. CDR3 bases: TGTGCCAGCAGCGGCCTGGCAGTACTGAACACTGAAGCTTTCTTT.

A few counts support this clone. Other DNA sequences in this specimen translate into the identical CDR3. The rearrangement links TRBV11-2 to TRBJ1-1; 10 nucleotides match TRBD1. This CDR3 has 15 amino acids. The trim removed 4 bases at V and 3 bases at J, leaving 5 bases unmatched. The V gene's germline CDR1 is SGHAT and CDR2 FQNNGV. In DNA form, the CDR3 reads TGTGCCAGCAGCTCCTCGGACAGGGGGGACACTGAAGCTTTCTTT. It yields the protein CASSSSDRGDTEAFF. Full variable domain (missing parts from reference TRBV11-2 and TRBJ1-1): EAGVAQSPRYKIIEKRQSVAFWCNPISGHATLYWYQQILGQGPKLLIQFQNNGVVDDSQLPKDRFSAERLKGVDSTLKIQPAKLEDSAVYLCASSSSDRGDTEAFFGQGTRLTVV.

V gene TRBV12-3 or TRBV12-4 combines with J gene TRBJ1-2; D is unclear. Between the trimmed V and J ends, which lost 9 bases and 8 bases, there was a span of 13 bases. The CDR3 has 11 amino acids. This CDR3 reads CASHRGGGYTF. The CDR3 coding sequence is TGTGCCAGTCATCGGGGTGGCGGCTACACCTTC.

J is TRBJ2-1 and V is TRBV5-5, with 10 bases fitting TRBD2. The CDR3 extends over 14 amino acids. The germline V gene has CDR1 SGHKS and CDR2 YYEKEE (reference sequence). The V gene end was trimmed by 4 bases and the J gene end by 5 bases; junction bases not matched to a gene: 3. The CDR3 sequence: CASSRGLADNEQFF. The CDR3 DNA reads TGTGCCAGCAGCCGCGGACTAGCGGACAATGAGCAGTTCTTC. The full variable domain, completed using reference TRBV5-5 and TRBJ2-1, is DAGVTQSPTHLIKTRGQQVTLRCSPISGHKSVSWYQQVLGQGPQFIFQYYEKEERGRGNFPDRFSARQFPNYSSELNVNALLLGDSALYLCASSRGLADNEQFFGPGTRLTVL.

The CDR3 loop reads CSVEWQGWYNEQFF. The DNA for the CDR3 is TGCAGCGTTGAATGGCAGGGCTGGTACAATGAGCAGTTCTTC. The rearrangement links TRBV29-1 to TRBJ2-1; a possible D gene is TRBD1 (5 bases). The germline V gene encodes CDR1 SQVTM and CDR2 ANQGSEA. The CDR3 covers 14 residues. V lost 2 bases and J lost 4, with 12 bases in between.

V gene TRBV5-1 combines with J gene TRBJ2-7; D may be TRBD2 (6 bases). The CDR3 spans 15 residues. CDR1 is SGHRS, CDR2 YFSETQ, per germline. Between the trimmed V and J ends, which lost 0 bases and 5 bases, there was a span of 15 bases. CDR3 bases: TGCGCCAGCAGCTTGGACTCGGGGGAGACCGACGAGCAGTACTTC. Protein product: CASSLDSGETDEQYF. Full variable domain (missing parts from reference TRBV5-1 and TRBJ2-7): KAGVTQTPRYLIKTRGQQVTLSCSPISGHRSVSWYQQTPGQGLQFLFEYFSETQRNKGNFPGRFSGRQFSNSRSEMNVSTLELGDSALYLCASSLDSGETDEQYFGPGTRLTVT.

This sequence joins TRBV7-2 and TRBJ2-5, with 11 bases that match TRBD2. This CDR3 region has 16 residues. Per the germline V gene, CDR1 is SGHTA and CDR2 is FQGNSA. V lost 6 bases and J lost 5; bases outside the gene matches: 11. The CDR3 sequence is CASSQIAGGPEETQYF. CDR3 in DNA: TGTGCCAGCAGTCAAATAGCGGGAGGGCCGGAGGAGACCCAGTACTTC.

The CDR3 region has the DNA TGTGCCAGCAGCTACGGACTACTAACCTACAATGAGCAGTTCTTC. Its protein is CASSYGLLTYNEQFF. V is TRBV5-6 and J is TRBJ2-1; D perhaps matches TRBD2 (6 bases). Trimming took off 3 bases at V and 2 bases at J, with 12 bases between the two ends. Germline-derived CDR1 and CDR2 are SGHDT and YYEEEE. The CDR3 has 15 residues. Looking up the rest from reference TRBV5-6 and TRBJ2-1 gives the full variable domain: DAGVTQSPTHLIKTRGQQVTLRCSPKSGHDTVSWYQQALGQGPQFIFQYYEEEERQRGNFPDRFSGHQFPNYSSELNVNALLLGDSALYLCASSYGLLTYNEQFFGPGTRLTVL.

Of note for this clone: Other DNA variants within this sample encode the same CDR3. This chain connects TRBV6-1 to TRBJ1-5; D possibly corresponds to TRBD1 (6 bases). The germline CDR1 and CDR2 sequences are MNHNS and SASEGT. Deletions cut 2 bases from V and 1 base from J, with 9 bases between. The CDR3 is 15 residues long. In nucleotides, the CDR3 is TGTGCCAGCAGTGAACAGGGGATCAGCAATCAGCCCCAGCATTTT. Amino acids: CASSEQGISNQPQHF.

The chain links TRBV19 to TRBJ1-2; possibly TRBD1 for D (5 bases). CDR1 is LNHDA, CDR2 SQIVND, per germline (reference sequence). The CDR3 loop spans 12 amino acids. Trimming took off 10 bases at V and 0 bases at J, with 9 bases between the two ends. The CDR3 sequence is CATREPNYGYTF. The DNA of the CDR3 is TGTGCCACCAGGGAACCTAACTATGGCTACACCTTC.

The rearrangement joins TRBV10-2 to TRBJ1-1, with D hard to call. Germline loops: CDR1 WSHSY, CDR2 SAAADI. Trimming shortened V by 7 bases and J by 8 bases, and 14 bases separated the two germline ends. The CDR3 has 12 amino acids. The CDR3 spells CASTGGRPEAFF. For the CDR3, the DNA is TGCGCCAGCACAGGCGGGCGTCCGGAAGCTTTCTTT.

This chain uses TRBV14 with TRBJ1-1; D not resolved. The CDR3 is 11 residues long. The germline V gene has CDR1 SGHDN and CDR2 FVKESK. V was shortened by 5 bases and J by 2 bases, with 3 bases between the two germline ends. CDR3 amino acids: CASSTNTEAFF. The CDR3 bases are TGTGCCAGCAGCACAAACACTGAAGCTTTCTTT.

This chain joins TRBV6-5 and TRBJ1-6; the D is unclear. Germline values: CDR1 MNHEY, CDR2 SVGAGI. This CDR3 contains 12 residues. With 2 bases removed from V and 9 bases from J, the gap between germline ends came to 5 bases. DNA for the CDR3: TGTGCCAGCAGTTACCCGGGTTCACCCCTCCACTTT. Translated: CASSYPGSPLHF.

The genes are TRBV3-1 (or the pseudogene TRBV3-2) and TRBJ1-2, with D uncertain. V lost 0 bases, J lost 3 bases, and 11 bases lay in between. The germline V gene has CDR1 LGHDT and CDR2 YNNKEL (reference sequence). The CDR3 is 15 amino acids. Here the CDR3 reads CASSQDKWADYGYTF. Here the CDR3 DNA reads TGTGCCAGCAGCCAAGATAAATGGGCAGACTATGGCTACACCTTC.

V usage is TRBV5-6 and J usage is TRBJ1-6, with a weak D call TRBD1 (5 bases). The CDR3 runs to 13 residues. V shed 2 bases and J shed 6 bases, with 6 bases lying between them. Per germline, CDR1 SGHDT and CDR2 YYEEEE. The CDR3 sequence is CASSLGVNSPLHF. CDR3 DNA sequence: TGTGCCAGCAGCTTAGGGGTTAATTCACCCCTCCACTTT.